The present entry profiles one T cell receptor (beta chain) with its context. This clonotype was counted at least ten times. Its antigen specificity is not known. No much larger clonotype is one base removed from it; base qualities were not supplied. TCR beta CDR3 regions were amplified from RNA transcripts. The first round of RT-PCR for the TCR CDR3 was performed with the HTBI primer set and the Qiagen OneStep RT-PCR kit. A second multiplex PCR round built the libraries, followed by size selection and purification. The libraries were sequenced on an Illumina HiSeq2000 using paired-end 100 bp reads. The original methods were these. Raw data were processed with SOAPnuke, discarding reads with adapters, uncalled bases, mean Phred below 15, or no exact constant-primer or identifier match. COPE v1.2.5 was used to merge high-quality paired reads, and clonotypes were defined as unique nucleotide sequences. MiTCR v1.1 was used to align clonotypes to the IMGT TRBV, TRBD and TRBJ reference segments. Only V-J combinations with frequency above 0.0001, covering roughly 99% of repertoires, were analysed. The TCS score was defined as the ratio of F50 (clonal expansion) to E x V (chaos), calculated using BLOSUM62-based TCRdist between CDR3 peptides within each V-J. Welch's t-statistics and random forest reduced fewer than 600 V-J features to 13, which were used in a naive Bayes classifier (R e1071). In TCRdb, the public reads were trimmed at Q25 with fastp and aligned with MiXCR, with productive beta chains retained. CDR3 protein sequences are deduplicated, and each keeps its most common genes and DNA. TCRdb, rather than the study authors, made the V and J calls. The table for this sample lists roughly 740,000 distinct CDR3 sequences; around 15% of them were counted only once. The ten largest clones add up to approximately 8% of the sample.

At the junction V is shortened by 2 bases and J by 0 bases, with 9 bases in between. From the germline V gene, CDR1 is SGHRS and CDR2 is YFSETQ. From its cysteine to its phenylalanine, the CDR3 spans 14 amino acids. Of the read, only the CDR3 DNA is kept; its 42 bases are in frame from base 1. The data are from a study of T cells in Graves' hyperthyroidism and ophthalmopathy (dated by TCRdb to between 2017 and 2020). With respect to the entire study: Peripheral blood samples were taken at the time of initial diagnosis, prior to any treatment. TCR V-J signatures able to tell the groups apart were searched for in a discovery cohort of 100 patients, of whom roughly 42 had Graves' ophthalmopathy and around 58 had stable Graves' hyperthyroidism. Whether ophthalmopathy could be predicted prospectively was tested in an independent validation cohort made up of roughly 19 hyperthyroidism patients plus 17 patients who later progressed to ophthalmopathy. For training and testing, the 100 or so patients in the discovery cohort were randomly divided in a 7:3 ratio. In addition, the study compared T-cell repertoires in thyroid tissue and in blood from roughly six Graves' hyperthyroidism patients. Following sampling, methimazole starting at 30 mg daily was given to hyperthyroidism patients, and high-dose intravenous methylprednisolone was given to ophthalmopathy patients. The paper reports TCR Vbeta CDR3 sequencing of over 130 peripheral blood samples: 43 ophthalmopathy, approximately 74 hyperthyroidism and about 17 progressor patients.

What the research found in general, with its limitations: Most expanded thyroid clonotypes (frequency above 0.001) were also found in blood, which suggests that blood repertoires may mirror thyroid immune responses. A 13 V-J signature model separated ophthalmopathy from stable hyperthyroidism, with nearly 90% sensitivity and 81.08% specificity in cross-validation and 80%/75% in testing. In validation, the model predicted progression to ophthalmopathy with roughly 66% sensitivity and 72% to 85% specificity, a median of 6.5 months before onset. No statistical method was used to fix the sample size in advance, and group allocation was not hidden from the investigators.

Stable Graves' hyperthyroidism was defined as no progression to ophthalmopathy during 18 months of follow-up. Hyperthyroidism patients were newly diagnosed, had a disease duration of under 2 months, and were aged 18 to 65 years. The study excluded patients with uncontrolled infections, other autoimmune diseases, pregnancy or lactation. Diagnoses were based on clinical symptoms, serum thyroxine and TRAb, thyroid ultrasound and orbital computed tomography. Ficoll-Paque density gradient centrifugation was used to isolate PBMCs from 8.5 to 10 ml of fresh peripheral blood. Total RNA was extracted using Trizol reagent, and RNA quality was assessed on an Agilent 2100 Bioanalyzer.

The specimen was blood. The chain is encoded by TRBV5-1 joined to TRBJ2-7; the D region is possibly TRBD1 or TRBD2, each matching across 5 bases. The receptor was isolated from a man younger than 30 with Graves' hyperthyroidism. The nucleotides read TGCGCCAGCAGCTTCGGGGCGGGCTCCTACGAGCAGTACTTC. Translated, this is CASSFGAGSYEQYF.